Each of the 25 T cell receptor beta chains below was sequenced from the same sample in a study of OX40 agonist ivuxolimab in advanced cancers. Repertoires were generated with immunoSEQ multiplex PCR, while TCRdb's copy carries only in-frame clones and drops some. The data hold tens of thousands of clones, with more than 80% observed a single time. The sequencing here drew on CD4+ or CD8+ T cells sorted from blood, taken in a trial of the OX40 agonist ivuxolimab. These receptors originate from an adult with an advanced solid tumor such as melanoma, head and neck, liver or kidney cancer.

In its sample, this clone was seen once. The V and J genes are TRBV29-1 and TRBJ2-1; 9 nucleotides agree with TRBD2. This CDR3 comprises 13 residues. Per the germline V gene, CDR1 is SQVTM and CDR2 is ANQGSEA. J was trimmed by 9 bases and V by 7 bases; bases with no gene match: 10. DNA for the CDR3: TGCAGCGGCGGGACTAGCCTAAAGGGTGAGCAGTTCTTC. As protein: CSGGTSLKGEQFF.

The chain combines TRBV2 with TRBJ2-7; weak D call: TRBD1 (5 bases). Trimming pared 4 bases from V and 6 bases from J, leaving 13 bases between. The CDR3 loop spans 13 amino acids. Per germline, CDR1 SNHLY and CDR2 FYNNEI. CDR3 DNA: TGTGCCAGCAGTGGGGATCAGGGCGCCGAGCAGTACTTC. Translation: CASSGDQGAEQYF.

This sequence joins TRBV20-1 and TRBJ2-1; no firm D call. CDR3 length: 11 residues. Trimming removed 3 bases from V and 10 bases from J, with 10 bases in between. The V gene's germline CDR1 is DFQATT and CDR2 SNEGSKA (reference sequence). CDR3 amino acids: CSASFRIEQFF. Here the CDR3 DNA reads TGCAGTGCTAGCTTTAGGATCGAGCAGTTCTTC.

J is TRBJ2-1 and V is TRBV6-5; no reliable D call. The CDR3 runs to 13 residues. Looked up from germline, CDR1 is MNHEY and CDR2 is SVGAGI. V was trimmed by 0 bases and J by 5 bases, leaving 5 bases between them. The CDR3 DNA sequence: TGTGCCAGCAGTTACTCGACGCACAATGAGCAGTTCTTC. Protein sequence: CASSYSTHNEQFF.

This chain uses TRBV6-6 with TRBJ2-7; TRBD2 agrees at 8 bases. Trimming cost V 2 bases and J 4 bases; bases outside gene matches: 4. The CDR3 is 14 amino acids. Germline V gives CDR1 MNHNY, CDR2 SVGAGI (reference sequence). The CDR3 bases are TGTGCCAGCAGTTACAAGCGGGAGAAGTACGAGCAGTACTTC. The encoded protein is CASSYKREKYEQYF.

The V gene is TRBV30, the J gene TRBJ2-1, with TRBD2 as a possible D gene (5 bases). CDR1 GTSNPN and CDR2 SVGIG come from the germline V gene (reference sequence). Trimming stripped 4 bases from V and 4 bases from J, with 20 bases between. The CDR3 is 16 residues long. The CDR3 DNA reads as TGTGCCTGGACCGTTCAACTACTAGGGAAATACAATGAGCAGTTCTTC. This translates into CAWTVQLLGKYNEQFF.

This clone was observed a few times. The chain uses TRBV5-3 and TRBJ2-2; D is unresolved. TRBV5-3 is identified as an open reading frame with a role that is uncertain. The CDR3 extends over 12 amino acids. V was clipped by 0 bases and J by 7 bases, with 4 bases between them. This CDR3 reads CARSLEGGELFF. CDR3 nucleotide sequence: TGTGCCAGAAGCTTGGAAGGCGGGGAGCTGTTTTTT.

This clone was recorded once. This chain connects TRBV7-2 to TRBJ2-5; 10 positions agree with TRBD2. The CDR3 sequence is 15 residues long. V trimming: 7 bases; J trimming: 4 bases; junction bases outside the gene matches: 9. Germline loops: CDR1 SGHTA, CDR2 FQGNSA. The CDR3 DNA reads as TGTGCCAGCACCAACAGAGCTAGCGGGAGAGAGACCCAGTACTTC. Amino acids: CASTNRASGRETQYF.

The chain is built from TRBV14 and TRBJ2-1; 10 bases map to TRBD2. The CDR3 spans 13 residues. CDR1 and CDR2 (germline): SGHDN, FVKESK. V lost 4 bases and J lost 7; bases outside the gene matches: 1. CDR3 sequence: CASSLLAGNEQFF. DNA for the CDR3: TGTGCCAGCAGCCTACTAGCGGGGAATGAGCAGTTCTTC.

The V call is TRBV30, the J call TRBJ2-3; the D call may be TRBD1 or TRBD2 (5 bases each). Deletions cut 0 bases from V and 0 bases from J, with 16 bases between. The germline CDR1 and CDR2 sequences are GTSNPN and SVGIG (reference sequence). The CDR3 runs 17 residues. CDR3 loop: CAWSVGTPILSTDTQYF. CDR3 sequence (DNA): TGTGCCTGGAGTGTAGGGACGCCTATACTAAGCACAGATACGCAGTATTTT.

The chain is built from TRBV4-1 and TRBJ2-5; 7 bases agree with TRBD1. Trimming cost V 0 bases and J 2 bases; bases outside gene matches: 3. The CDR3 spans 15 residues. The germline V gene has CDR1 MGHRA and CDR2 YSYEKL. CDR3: CASSQDWDRQETQYF. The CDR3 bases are TGCGCCAGCAGCCAAGATTGGGACAGACAAGAGACCCAGTACTTC.

The CDR3 reads CATESWRGRGENEQFF. CDR3 bases: TGTGCCACCGAGTCCTGGCGCGGGAGAGGAGAAAATGAGCAGTTCTTC. The rearrangement joins TRBV28 to TRBJ2-1; 7 bases map to TRBD2. The CDR3 length is 16 residues. Germline V gene data show CDR1 as MDHEN and CDR2 as SYDVKM. J was trimmed by 7 bases and V by 10 bases; bases with no gene match: 19.

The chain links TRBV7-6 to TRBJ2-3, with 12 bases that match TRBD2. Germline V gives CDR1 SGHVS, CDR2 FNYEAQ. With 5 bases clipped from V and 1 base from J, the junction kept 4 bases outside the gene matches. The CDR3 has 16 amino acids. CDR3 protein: CASSILAGGGTDTQYF. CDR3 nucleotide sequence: TGTGCCAGCAGCATTCTAGCGGGAGGGGGCACAGATACGCAGTATTTT.

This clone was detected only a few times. The CDR3 DNA reads TGTGCCGGGGACGGAAAGTACGAGCAGTACTTC. This translates into CAGDGKYEQYF. The chain links TRBV30 to TRBJ2-7; D may correspond to TRBD1 or TRBD2 (5 bases each). The CDR3 contains 11 residues. Looked up from germline, CDR1 is GTSNPN and CDR2 is SVGIG (reference sequence). Trimming took off 8 bases at V and 4 bases at J, with 12 bases between the two ends. The full variable domain, its missing parts supplied by reference TRBV30 and TRBJ2-7, is SQTIHQWPATLVQPVGSPLSLECTVEGTSNPNLYWYRQAAGRGLQLLFYSVGIGQISSEVPQNLSASRPQDRQFILSSKKLLLSDSGFYLCAGDGKYEQYFGPGTRLTVT.

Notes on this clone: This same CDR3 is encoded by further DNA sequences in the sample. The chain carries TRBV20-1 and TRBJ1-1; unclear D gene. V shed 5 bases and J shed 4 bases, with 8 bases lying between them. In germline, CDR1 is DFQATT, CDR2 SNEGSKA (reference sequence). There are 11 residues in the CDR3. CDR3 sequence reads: CSARAGTEAFF. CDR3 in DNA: TGCAGTGCTCGGGCCGGCACTGAAGCTTTCTTT.

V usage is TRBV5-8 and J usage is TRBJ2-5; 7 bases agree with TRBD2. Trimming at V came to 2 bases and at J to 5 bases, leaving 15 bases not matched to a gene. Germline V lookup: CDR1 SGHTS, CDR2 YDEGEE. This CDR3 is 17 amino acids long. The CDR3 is CASSFIPWGRAGETQYF. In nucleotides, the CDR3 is TGTGCCAGCAGCTTTATCCCCTGGGGGAGGGCCGGGGAGACCCAGTACTTC. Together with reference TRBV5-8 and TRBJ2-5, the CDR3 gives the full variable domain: EAGVTQSPTHLIKTRGQQATLRCSPISGHTSVYWYQQALGLGLQFLLWYDEGEERNRGNFPPRFSGRQFPNYSSELNVNALELEDSALYLCASSFIPWGRAGETQYFGPGTRLLVL.

This chain's CDR3 is CASSLGGLAGENEQFF. The CDR3 DNA reads as TGTGCCAGCAGCTTAGGCGGACTAGCGGGAGAAAATGAGCAGTTCTTC. The chain couples TRBV7-3 to TRBJ2-1, with 13 positions matching TRBD2. V lost 2 bases to trimming and J lost 7 bases; unmatched junction nucleotides: 5. This CDR3 has 16 residues. Germline CDR1 and CDR2: SGHTA and FQGTGA.

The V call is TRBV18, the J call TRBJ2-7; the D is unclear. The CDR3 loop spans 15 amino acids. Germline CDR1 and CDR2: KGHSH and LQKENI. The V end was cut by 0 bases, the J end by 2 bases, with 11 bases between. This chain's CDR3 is CASSPPSSPAYEQYF. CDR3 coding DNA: TGTGCCAGCTCACCACCGTCCTCCCCAGCCTACGAGCAGTACTTC. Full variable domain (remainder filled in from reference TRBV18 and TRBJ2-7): NAGVMQNPRHLVRRRGQEARLRCSPMKGHSHVYWYRQLPEEGLKFMVYLQKENIIDESGMPKERFSAEFPKEGPSILRIQQVVRGDSAAYFCASSPPSSPAYEQYFGPGTRLTVT.

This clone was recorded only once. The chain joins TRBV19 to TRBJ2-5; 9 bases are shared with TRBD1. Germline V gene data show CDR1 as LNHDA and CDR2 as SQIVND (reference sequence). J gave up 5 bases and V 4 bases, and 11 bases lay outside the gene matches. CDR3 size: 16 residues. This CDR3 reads CASSTGYRGRRETQYF. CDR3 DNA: TGTGCCAGTAGTACAGGCTACAGGGGGCGAAGGGAGACCCAGTACTTC. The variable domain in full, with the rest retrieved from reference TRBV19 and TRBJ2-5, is DGGITQSPKYLFRKEGQNVTLSCEQNLNHDAMYWYRQDPGQGLRLIYYSQIVNDFQKGDIAEGYSVSREKKESFPLTVTSAQKNPTAFYLCASSTGYRGRRETQYFGPGTRLLVL.

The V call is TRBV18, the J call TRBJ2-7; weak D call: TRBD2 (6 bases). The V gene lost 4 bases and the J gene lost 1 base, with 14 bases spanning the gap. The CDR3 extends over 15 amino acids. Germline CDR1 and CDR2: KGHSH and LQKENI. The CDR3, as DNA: TGTGCCAGCTCACGAGCGTCAGGGAGGTCCTACGAGCAGTACTTC. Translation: CASSRASGRSYEQYF.

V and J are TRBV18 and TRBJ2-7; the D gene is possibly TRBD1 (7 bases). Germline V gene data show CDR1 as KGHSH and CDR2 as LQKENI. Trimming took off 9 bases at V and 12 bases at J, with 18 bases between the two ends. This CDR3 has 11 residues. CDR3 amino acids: CASSGGTQSYF. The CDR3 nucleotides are TGTGCCAGTTCAGGGGGGACCCAATCGTACTTC.

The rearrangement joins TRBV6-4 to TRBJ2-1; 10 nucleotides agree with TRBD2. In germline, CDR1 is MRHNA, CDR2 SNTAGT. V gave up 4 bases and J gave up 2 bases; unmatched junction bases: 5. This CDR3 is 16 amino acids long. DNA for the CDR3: TGTGCCAGCAGTGTCCTAGCGGGAGATCCCTACAATGAGCAGTTCTTC. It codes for CASSVLAGDPYNEQFF.

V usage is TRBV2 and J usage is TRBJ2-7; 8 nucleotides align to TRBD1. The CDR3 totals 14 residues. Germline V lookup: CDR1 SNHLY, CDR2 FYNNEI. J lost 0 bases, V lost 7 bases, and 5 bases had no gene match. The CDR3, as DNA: TGTGCCAGCATGGCGGACAGGGCCTCCTACGAGCAGTACTTC. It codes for CASMADRASYEQYF.

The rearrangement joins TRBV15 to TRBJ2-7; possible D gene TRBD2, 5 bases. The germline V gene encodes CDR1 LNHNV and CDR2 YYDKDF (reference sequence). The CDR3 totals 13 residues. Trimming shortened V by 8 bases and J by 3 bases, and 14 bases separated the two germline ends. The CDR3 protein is CATGVRGNYEQYF. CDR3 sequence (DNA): TGTGCCACCGGGGTACGGGGAAACTACGAGCAGTACTTC.

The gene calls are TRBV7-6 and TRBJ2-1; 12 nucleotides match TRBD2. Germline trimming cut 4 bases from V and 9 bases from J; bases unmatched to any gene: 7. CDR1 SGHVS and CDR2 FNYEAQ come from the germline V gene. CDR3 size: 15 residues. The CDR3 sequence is CASSSASGRVTEQFF. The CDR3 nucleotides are TGTGCCAGCAGCTCAGCTAGCGGGAGGGTGACTGAGCAGTTCTTC.